This TCR beta chain comes out of a study of blood T cells in healthy people across ages (dated by TCRdb to between 2014 and 2016). With respect to the entire study: In model experiments, template switching captured roughly one uniquely barcoded TCR beta cDNA molecule for every two T cells. To track age-related changes in TCR beta repertoire diversity, the study relied on deep sequencing normalized with unique cDNA molecular identifiers. The donors were divided into four age groups: young (average approximately 15 years), middle-aged (approximately 41), aged (roughly 66) and long-lived (about 79). Donors of different ages were randomly distributed across sequencing lanes to avoid experimental bias. Two additional independent replicas of 1 million unique cDNA reads from the same blood draw were analyzed for two donors (one aged 18 to 29 and one aged 80 or older). The full study reports these points: The CMV infection status of donors was not known, potentially confounding age-related changes in expanded clonotypes. As age increased, observed TCR beta diversity per million T cells dropped in a roughly linear way, and a significant reduction was already evident by age 40. Because profiling used bulk unsorted PBMCs, naive and antigen-experienced compartments could not be compared conclusively. Compared with the aged group, the long-lived group had more naive CD4+ T cells, fewer expanded clones and increased TCR diversity, a pattern suggesting age selection. Estimates of total diversity based on one million sequenced T cells were considered lower bounds and underestimates. Observed TCR beta diversity correlated strongly with the percentage of naive T cells measured by flow cytometry.

Trimmed from V: 5 bases; trimmed from J: 5 bases; junction bases lacking a gene match: 14. The germline V gene sets CDR1 to SGHAT and CDR2 to FQNNGV. From cysteine to phenylalanine, the CDR3 is 17 amino acids long. The retained sequence is limited to the CDR3, 51 bases, with the frame set at the first base. A note on this clonotype: Its specific antigen is unknown. Per-base quality was not reported, and no clone a single base away is much larger than it.

The donors were under 40 Caucasian individuals from Russia, aged about 6 to 100 years, who were systemically healthy. Around 9.8 milliliters of peripheral blood were collected from each donor into EDTA-treated Vacutainer tubes. PBMCs were isolated by Ficoll-Paque density-gradient centrifugation, with at least 6 million obtained per sample. Total RNA, at least 6 micrograms per sample, was extracted from PBMCs with Trizol reagent. For every donor, flow cytometry on a PBMC aliquot measured the percentage of naive CD45RAhigh/CD27high T cells. Library prep was done by 5' RACE. The run used an Illumina HiSeq 2500. A second PCR of roughly 7 to 12 cycles was run with a J-beta primer mix and a sample-barcoded 5' primer. A template-switch 5' adaptor carrying 12 random nucleotides introduced a unique molecular identifier onto each TCR beta cDNA molecule. Each sample yielded at least 3 million CDR3-containing paired-end reads. First-strand cDNA synthesis was performed from all RNA using the Mint cDNA synthesis kit, with priming by a TRBC-specific oligonucleotide. All cDNA was treated with uracil-DNA glycosylase and then went through a first 18-cycle PCR with the universal primers M1SS and BC2_uni_R. For the original study's pipeline: Normalization of each sample was performed by random selection of 1 million high-quality reads, each carrying a distinct molecular identifier. Instead of being binned into consensus sequences, reads with shared molecular identifiers were discarded. MiTCR, with a Q25 quality threshold and the strictest error-elimination algorithm, was used for CDR3 identification, clonotype clustering and error correction. Lower-bound total TCR beta diversity was estimated with a nonparametric unseen species model using Euler transformation. TCRdb handled the public reads itself, with Q25 trimming in fastp and clone calling in MiXCR, and kept productive beta chains. Every CDR3 protein is listed once, alongside the most common genes and DNA of its rows. V and J calls and clone size were set by TCRdb, not the authors. The sample table contains roughly 730,000 distinct CDR3 sequences; only one count was recorded for approximately 53% of them. The ten largest account for roughly 24% of the sample.

The rearranged segments are TRBV11-2 and TRBJ2-5, and TRBD2 matches 10 of the central bases. The sample consisted of blood. The clonotype was recovered from a man aged 35-49 years in good health. This receptor carries the CDR3 CASSPGAGTSARETQYF. The DNA sequence follows: TGTGCCAGCAGCCCTGGAGCCGGGACTAGCGCGCGGGAGACCCAGTACTTC.